This T cell receptor (beta chain) was identified during a study of T cell changes during pregnancy in multiple sclerosis. The table came from immunoSEQ multiplex PCR; TCRdb's copy has only in-frame clones and leaves some out. This sample carries approximately 50,000 clones, around 90% of them seen once, and the ten largest clones take roughly 10%. The CDR3 totals 18 residues. Germline V gene sequence: CDR1 SGHDT, CDR2 YYEEEE. J lost 2 bases, V lost 0 bases, and 13 bases had no gene match. The genes are TRBV5-6 and TRBJ2-7, with 8 bases that match TRBD2. This clonotype was sampled from a female donor with multiple sclerosis, enrolled in a pregnancy study. This specimen consisted of CD8+ T cells from peripheral blood mononuclear cells, obtained after pregnancy. The DNA for the CDR3 is TGTGCCAGCAGCTTGGCCCGTAACGGGGGGGTGTTCACCTACGAGCAGTACTTC. This translates into CASSLARNGGVFTYEQYF.